This T cell receptor beta chain is drawn from a study of blood T cell repertoires in COVID-19. Measured with immunoSEQ multiplex PCR; TCRdb has only the in-frame clones, and not every one. The sample contains around 390,000 clones, more than 75% of which appear only once. This CDR3 is built from 16 residues. Looked up from germline, CDR1 is SGHTA and CDR2 is FQGNSA. V shed 3 bases and J 3 bases; nucleotides not matched to a gene: 5. The TCR sequence derives from a woman aged 50 to 65 who had recovered from COVID-19. The V gene is TRBV7-2, the J gene TRBJ2-3; 11 bases line up with TRBD2. The sample was PBMCs or T cells enriched from blood (not recorded which). This chain's CDR3 is CASSFLAGGTTDTQYF. The CDR3 DNA sequence: TGTGCCAGCAGCTTTCTAGCGGGGGGCACTACAGATACGCAGTATTTT.